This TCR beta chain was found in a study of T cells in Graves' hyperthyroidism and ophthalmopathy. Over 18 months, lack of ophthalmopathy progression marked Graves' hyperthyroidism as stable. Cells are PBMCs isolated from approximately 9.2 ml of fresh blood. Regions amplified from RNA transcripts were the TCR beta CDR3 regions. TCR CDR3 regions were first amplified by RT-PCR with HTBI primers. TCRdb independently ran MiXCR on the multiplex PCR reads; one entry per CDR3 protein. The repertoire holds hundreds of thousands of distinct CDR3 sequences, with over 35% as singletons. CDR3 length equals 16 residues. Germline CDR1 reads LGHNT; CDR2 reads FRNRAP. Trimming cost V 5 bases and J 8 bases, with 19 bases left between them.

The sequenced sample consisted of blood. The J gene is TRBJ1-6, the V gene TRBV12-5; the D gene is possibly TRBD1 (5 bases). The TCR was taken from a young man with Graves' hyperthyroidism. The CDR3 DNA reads TGTGCTAGTGGTCACCTAGAGCTCCCGGGGGATTCACCCCTCCACTTT. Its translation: CASGHLELPGDSPLHF. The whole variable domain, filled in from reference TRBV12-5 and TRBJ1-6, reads DARVTQTPRHKVTEMGQEVTMRCQPILGHNTVFWYRQTMMQGLELLAYFRNRAPLDDSGMPKDRFSAEMPDATLATLKIQPSEPRDSAVYFCASGHLELPGDSPLHFGNGTRLTVT.